The clone carrying this T cell receptor (beta chain) was found many times. TCRdb used MiXCR to reprocess the RT-PCR reads, holding one entry per CDR3 protein. The profile shows fewer than 250,000 distinct CDR3 sequences, 13% to 15% of them singletons. This sample stems from a study of patients and donors after allogeneic stem cell transplantation. Looked up from germline, CDR1 is LNHNV and CDR2 is YYDKDF (reference sequence). V shed 6 bases, J shed 2 bases, and the junction held 4 bases outside the gene matches. This CDR3 spans 14 amino acids. The sequenced material came from blood, either unsorted or a sorted T cell fraction (not recorded which). The sequence was collected from a human donor who was either an allogeneic HSCT recipient or a stem cell or donor lymphocyte infusion donor (not recorded which). It is not recorded whose cells these are; they may come from a transplant donor. The chain combines TRBV15 with TRBJ2-3; 8 nucleotides agree with TRBD2. The CDR3 nucleotides are TGTGCCACCAGGGCGGGGGGATTCACAGATACGCAGTATTTT. This sequence encodes CATRAGGFTDTQYF. The complete variable domain, with remaining parts taken from reference TRBV15 and TRBJ2-3, reads DAMVIQNPRYQVTQFGKPVTLSCSQTLNHNVMYWYQQKSSQAPKLLFHYYDKDFNNEADTPDNFQSRRPNTSFCFLDIRSPGLGDTAMYLCATRAGGFTDTQYFGPGTRLTVL.